The clone carrying this T cell receptor (beta chain) was seen ten or more times. TCRdb reprocessed the multiplex PCR reads via MiXCR and lists one record per CDR3 protein. The table has around 130,000 distinct CDR3 sequences, 21% seen once. The sample comes from a study of breast tumors, draining lymph nodes, adjacent tissues. Axillary draining lymph nodes of breast cancer patients supplied the node samples. This CDR3 is built from 16 residues. The V gene lost 0 bases and the J gene lost 4 bases, with 15 bases spanning the gap. CDR1 is KGHSH and CDR2 is LQKENI in the germline V gene. This rearrangement joins TRBV18 to TRBJ2-5; TRBD1 might be the D (5 bases). The material sequenced was axillary lymph node tissue. The sequence came from a female donor with breast cancer. Some clones in this sample may be carry-over from other donors' samples. CDR3 coding DNA: TGTGCCAGCTCACCACCAATGCAGGGTTGGGCAGAGACCCAGTACTTC. Residues: CASSPPMQGWAETQYF. The full variable domain, its missing parts supplied by reference TRBV18 and TRBJ2-5, is NAGVMQNPRHLVRRRGQEARLRCSPMKGHSHVYWYRQLPEEGLKFMVYLQKENIIDESGMPKERFSAEFPKEGPSILRIQQVVRGDSAAYFCASSPPMQGWAETQYFGPGTRLLVL.